The clone carrying this TCR beta chain was counted ten times or more. The antigen remains unidentified. This record belongs to a study of molecular identifiers for immune sequencing clone quantification. The study, taken as a whole, reports: Barcode sharing among identical TCR molecules could make large clones appear smaller.

TCRdb itself ran the PCR reads through MiXCR, one entry per CDR3 protein. The data hold about 320,000 distinct CDR3 sequences, with 20% to 25% observed a single time. V was clipped by 5 bases and J by 4 bases, with 9 bases between them. The CDR3 runs to 13 residues. Germline V gene data show CDR1 as MNHEY and CDR2 as SVGEGT. As CD8+CD4-CCR7+CD45RA+ cells, naive CD8 T cells were sorted. The receptor's source is a human donor in good health. Some libraries in this study had Jurkat cell RNA spiked in. Sequences were obtained from naive CD8+ T cells from blood, with Jurkat cell RNA spiked in. Subset meaning: FACS-sorted CD8+CD4-CCR7+CD45RA+ naive T cells. The gene calls are TRBV6-2 or TRBV6-3 and TRBJ1-5, with a tentative D call TRBD1 (5 bases). The CDR3 nucleotides are TGTGCCAGCAGTCTCTGGGGGAATCAGCCCCAGCATTTT. This sequence encodes CASSLWGNQPQHF.